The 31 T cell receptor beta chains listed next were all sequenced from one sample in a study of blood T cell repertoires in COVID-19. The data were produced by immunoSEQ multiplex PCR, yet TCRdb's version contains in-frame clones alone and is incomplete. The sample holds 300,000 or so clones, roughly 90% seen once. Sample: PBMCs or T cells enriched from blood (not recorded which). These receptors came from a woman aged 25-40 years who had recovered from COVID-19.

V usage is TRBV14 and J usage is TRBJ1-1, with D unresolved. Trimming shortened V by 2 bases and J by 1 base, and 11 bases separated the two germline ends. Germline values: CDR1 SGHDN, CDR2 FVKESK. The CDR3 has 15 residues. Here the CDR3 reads CASSQPGWKNTEAFF. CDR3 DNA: TGTGCCAGCAGCCAACCGGGGTGGAAGAACACTGAAGCTTTCTTT.

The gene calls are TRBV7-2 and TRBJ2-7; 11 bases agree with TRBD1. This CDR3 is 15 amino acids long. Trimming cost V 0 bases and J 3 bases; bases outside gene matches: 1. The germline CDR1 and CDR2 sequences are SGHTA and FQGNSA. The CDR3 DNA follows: TGTGCCAGCAGCTTAGCGGGGACAGGGGGCTACGAGCAGTACTTC. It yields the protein CASSLAGTGGYEQYF.

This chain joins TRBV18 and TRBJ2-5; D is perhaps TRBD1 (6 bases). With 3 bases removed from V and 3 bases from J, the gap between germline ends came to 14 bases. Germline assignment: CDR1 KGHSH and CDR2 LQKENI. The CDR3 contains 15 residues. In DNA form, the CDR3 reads TGTGCCAGCTCACCGAACACAGGGTCTGAAGAGACCCAGTACTTC. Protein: CASSPNTGSEETQYF.

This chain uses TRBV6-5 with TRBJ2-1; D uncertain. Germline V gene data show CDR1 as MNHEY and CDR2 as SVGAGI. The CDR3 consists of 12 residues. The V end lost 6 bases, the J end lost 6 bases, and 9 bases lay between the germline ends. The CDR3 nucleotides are TGTGCCAGCAGCCCCCCAGGCAATGAGCAGTTCTTC. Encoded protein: CASSPPGNEQFF.

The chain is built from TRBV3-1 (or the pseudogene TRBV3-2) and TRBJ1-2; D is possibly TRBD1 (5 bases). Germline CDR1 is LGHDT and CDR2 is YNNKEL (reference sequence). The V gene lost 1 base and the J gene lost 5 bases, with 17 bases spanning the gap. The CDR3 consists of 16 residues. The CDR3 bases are TGTGCCAGCAGCCAAGGGGAGACGGGAGGGGTATATGGCTACACCTTC. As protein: CASSQGETGGVYGYTF.

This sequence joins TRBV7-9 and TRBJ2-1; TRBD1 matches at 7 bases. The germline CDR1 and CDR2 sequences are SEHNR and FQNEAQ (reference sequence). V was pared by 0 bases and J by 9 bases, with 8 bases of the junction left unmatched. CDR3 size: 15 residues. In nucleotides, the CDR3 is TGTGCCAGCAGCTTAGCCAGGGGGTTTGAGGGTGAGCAGTTCTTC. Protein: CASSLARGFEGEQFF.

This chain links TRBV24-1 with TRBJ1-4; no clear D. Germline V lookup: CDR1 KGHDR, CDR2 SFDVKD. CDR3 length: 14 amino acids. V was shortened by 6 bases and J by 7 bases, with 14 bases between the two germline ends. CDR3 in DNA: TGTGCCACCAGTCCCGGGTCCCCGGGTGAAAAACTGTTTTTT. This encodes CATSPGSPGEKLFF.

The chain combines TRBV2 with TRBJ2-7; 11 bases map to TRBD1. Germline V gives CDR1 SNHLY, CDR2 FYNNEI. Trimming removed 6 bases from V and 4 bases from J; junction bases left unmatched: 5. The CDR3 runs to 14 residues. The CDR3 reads CASRVGTGGYEQYF. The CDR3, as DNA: TGTGCCAGCAGGGTCGGGACAGGGGGTTACGAGCAGTACTTC. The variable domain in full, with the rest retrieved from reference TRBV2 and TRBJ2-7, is EPEVTQTPSHQVTQMGQEVILRCVPISNHLYFYWYRQILGQKVEFLVSFYNNEISEKSEIFDDQFSVERPDGSNFTLKIRSTKLEDSAMYFCASRVGTGGYEQYFGPGTRLTVT.

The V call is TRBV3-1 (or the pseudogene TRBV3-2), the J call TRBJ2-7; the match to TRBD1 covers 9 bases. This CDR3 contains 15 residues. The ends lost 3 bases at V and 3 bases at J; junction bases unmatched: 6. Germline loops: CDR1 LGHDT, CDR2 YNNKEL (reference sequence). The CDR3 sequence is CASSQGQGGYYEQYF. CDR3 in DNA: TGTGCCAGCAGCCAGGGACAGGGAGGCTACTACGAGCAGTACTTC.

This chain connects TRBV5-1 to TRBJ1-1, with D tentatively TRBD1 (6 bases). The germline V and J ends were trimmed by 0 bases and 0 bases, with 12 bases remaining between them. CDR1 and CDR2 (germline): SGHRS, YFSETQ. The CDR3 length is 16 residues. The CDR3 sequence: CASSLDRAALNTEAFF. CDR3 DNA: TGCGCCAGCAGCTTGGACAGGGCGGCGTTGAACACTGAAGCTTTCTTT. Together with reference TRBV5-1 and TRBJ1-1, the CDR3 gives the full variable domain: KAGVTQTPRYLIKTRGQQVTLSCSPISGHRSVSWYQQTPGQGLQFLFEYFSETQRNKGNFPGRFSGRQFSNSRSEMNVSTLELGDSALYLCASSLDRAALNTEAFFGQGTRLTVV.

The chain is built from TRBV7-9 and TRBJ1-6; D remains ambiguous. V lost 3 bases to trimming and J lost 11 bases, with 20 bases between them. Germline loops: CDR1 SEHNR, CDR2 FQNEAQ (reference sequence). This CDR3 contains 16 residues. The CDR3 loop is CASSFGFGVQLTPLHF. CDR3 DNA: TGTGCCAGCAGCTTTGGGTTCGGGGTACAGTTGACACCCCTCCACTTT.

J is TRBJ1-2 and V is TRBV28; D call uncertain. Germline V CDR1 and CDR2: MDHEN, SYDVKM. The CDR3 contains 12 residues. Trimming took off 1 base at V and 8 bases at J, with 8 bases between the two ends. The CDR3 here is CASSLFQEGYTF. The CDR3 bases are TGTGCCAGCAGTTTATTCCAGGAAGGCTACACCTTC.

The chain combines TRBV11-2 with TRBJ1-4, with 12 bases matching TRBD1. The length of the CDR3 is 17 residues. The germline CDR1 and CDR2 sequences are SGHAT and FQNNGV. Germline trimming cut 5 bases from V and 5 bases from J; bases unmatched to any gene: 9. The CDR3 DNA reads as TGTGCCAGCAGCCCGTCCGGGACAGGGGGCGGGAATGAAAAACTGTTTTTT. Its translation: CASSPSGTGGGNEKLFF. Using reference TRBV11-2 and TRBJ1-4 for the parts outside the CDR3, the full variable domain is EAGVAQSPRYKIIEKRQSVAFWCNPISGHATLYWYQQILGQGPKLLIQFQNNGVVDDSQLPKDRFSAERLKGVDSTLKIQPAKLEDSAVYLCASSPSGTGGGNEKLFFGSGTQLSVL.

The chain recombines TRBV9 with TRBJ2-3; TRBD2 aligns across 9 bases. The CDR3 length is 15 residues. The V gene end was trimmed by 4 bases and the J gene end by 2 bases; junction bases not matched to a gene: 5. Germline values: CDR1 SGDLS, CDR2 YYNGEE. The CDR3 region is CASSPPSGVTDTQYF. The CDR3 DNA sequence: TGTGCCAGCAGCCCTCCTAGCGGGGTCACAGATACGCAGTATTTT.

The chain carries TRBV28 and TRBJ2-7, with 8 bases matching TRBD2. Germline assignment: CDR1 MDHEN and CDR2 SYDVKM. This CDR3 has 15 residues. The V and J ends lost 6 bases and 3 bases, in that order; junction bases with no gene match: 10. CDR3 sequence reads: CASSPPGGRRYEQYF. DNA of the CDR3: TGTGCCAGCAGCCCCCCGGGGGGGCGCCGCTACGAGCAGTACTTC.

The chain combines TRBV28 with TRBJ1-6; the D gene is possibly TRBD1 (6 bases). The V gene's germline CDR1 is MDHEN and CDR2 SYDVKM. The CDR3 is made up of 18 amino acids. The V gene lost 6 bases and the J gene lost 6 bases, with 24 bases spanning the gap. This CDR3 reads CASSPPLGRGAANSPLHF. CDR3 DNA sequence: TGTGCCAGCAGCCCCCCCCTTGGCAGGGGCGCGGCTAATTCACCCCTCCACTTT. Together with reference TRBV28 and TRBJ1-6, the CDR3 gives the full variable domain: DVKVTQSSRYLVKRTGEKVFLECVQDMDHENMFWYRQDPGLGLRLIYFSYDVKMKEKGDIPEGYSVSREKKERFSLILESASTNQTSMYLCASSPPLGRGAANSPLHFGNGTRLTVT.

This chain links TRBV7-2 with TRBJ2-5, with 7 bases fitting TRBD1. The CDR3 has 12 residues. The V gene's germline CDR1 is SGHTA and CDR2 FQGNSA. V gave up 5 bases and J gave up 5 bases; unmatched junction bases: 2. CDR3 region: CASSPQGETQYF. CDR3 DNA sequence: TGTGCCAGCAGCCCACAGGGGGAGACCCAGTACTTC.

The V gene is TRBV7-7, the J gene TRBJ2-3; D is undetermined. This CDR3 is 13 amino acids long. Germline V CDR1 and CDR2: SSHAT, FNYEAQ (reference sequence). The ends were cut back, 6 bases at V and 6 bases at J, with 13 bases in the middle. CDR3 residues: CASSPGWVDTQYF. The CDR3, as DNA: TGTGCCAGCAGTCCGGGTTGGGTGGATACGCAGTATTTT. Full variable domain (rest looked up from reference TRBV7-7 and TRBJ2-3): GAGVSQSPRYKVTKRGQDVTLRCDPISSHATLYWYQQALGQGPEFLTYFNYEAQPDKSGLPSDRFSAERPEGSISTLTIQRTEQRDSAMYRCASSPGWVDTQYFGPGTRLTVL.

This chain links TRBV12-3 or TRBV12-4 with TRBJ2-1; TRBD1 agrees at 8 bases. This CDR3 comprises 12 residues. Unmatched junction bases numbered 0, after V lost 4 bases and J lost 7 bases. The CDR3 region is CASSWTGNEQFF. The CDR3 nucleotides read TGTGCCAGCAGTTGGACAGGGAATGAGCAGTTCTTC.

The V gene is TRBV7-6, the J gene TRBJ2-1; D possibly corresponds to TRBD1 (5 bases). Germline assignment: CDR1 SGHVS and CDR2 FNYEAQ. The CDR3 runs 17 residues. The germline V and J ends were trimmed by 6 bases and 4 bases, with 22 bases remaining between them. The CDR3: CASSSLHRQSTYNEQFF. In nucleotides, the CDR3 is TGTGCCAGCAGTTCTCTACACCGACAGTCTACTTACAATGAGCAGTTCTTC.

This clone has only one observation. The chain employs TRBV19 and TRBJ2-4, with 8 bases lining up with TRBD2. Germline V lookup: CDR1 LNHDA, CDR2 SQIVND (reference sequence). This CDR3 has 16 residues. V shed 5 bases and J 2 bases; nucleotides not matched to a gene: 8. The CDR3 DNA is TGTGCCAGTAGTCCCCGGGGGGGGGTTTCCAAAAACATTCAGTACTTC. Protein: CASSPRGGVSKNIQYF.

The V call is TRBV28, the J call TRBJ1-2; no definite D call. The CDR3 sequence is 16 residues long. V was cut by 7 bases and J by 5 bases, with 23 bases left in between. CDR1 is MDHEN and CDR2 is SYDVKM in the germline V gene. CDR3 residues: CASTSPPARAAYGYTF. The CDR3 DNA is TGTGCCAGCACCTCCCCCCCCGCGAGAGCGGCGTATGGCTACACCTTC.

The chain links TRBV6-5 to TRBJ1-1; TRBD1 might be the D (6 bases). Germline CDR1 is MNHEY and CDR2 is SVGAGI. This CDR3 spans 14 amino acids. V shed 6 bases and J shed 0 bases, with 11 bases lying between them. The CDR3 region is CASRARDMNTEAFF. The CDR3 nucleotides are TGTGCCAGCAGGGCCAGGGACATGAACACTGAAGCTTTCTTT.

The CDR3 is CASSQADRGPGNTIYF. CDR3 nucleotide sequence: TGCGCCAGCAGCCAAGCTGACAGGGGCCCTGGAAACACCATATATTTT. This chain links TRBV4-3 with TRBJ1-3; 8 bases line up with TRBD1. The germline V gene encodes CDR1 LGHNA and CDR2 YSLEER. CDR3 length: 16 amino acids. V lost 1 base to trimming and J lost 2 bases; unmatched junction nucleotides: 4.

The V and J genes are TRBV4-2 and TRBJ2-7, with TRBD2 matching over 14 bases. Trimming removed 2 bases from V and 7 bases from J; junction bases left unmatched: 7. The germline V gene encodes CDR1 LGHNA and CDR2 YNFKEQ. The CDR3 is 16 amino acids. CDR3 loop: CASSQSRTSGGREQYF. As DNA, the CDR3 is TGTGCCAGCAGCCAATCCAGGACTAGCGGGGGGCGGGAGCAGTACTTC.

DNA for the CDR3: TGTGCCAGCAGCGAAACAATCCAGGGGGCTGGTAATCAGCCCCAGCATTTT. Protein sequence: CASSETIQGAGNQPQHF. The chain recombines TRBV7-8 with TRBJ1-5; 8 bases map to TRBD1. The CDR3 runs 17 residues. V lost 5 bases to trimming and J lost 4 bases; unmatched junction nucleotides: 13. Per germline, CDR1 SGHVS and CDR2 FQNEAQ.

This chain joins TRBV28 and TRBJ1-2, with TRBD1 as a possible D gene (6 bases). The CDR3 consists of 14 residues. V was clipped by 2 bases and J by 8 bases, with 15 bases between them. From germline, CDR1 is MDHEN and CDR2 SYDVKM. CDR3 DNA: TGTGCCAGCAGTTTACCCCACACAGGGTTCGGCTACACCTTC. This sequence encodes CASSLPHTGFGYTF.

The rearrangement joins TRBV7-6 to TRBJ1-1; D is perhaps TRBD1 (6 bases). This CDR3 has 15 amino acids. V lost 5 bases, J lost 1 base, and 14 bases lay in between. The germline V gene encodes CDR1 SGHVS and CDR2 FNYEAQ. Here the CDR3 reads CASSARPTGNTEAFF. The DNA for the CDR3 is TGTGCCAGCAGCGCCCGCCCGACAGGGAACACTGAAGCTTTCTTT. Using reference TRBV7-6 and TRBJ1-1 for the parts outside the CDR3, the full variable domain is GAGVSQSPRYKVTKRGQDVALRCDPISGHVSLYWYRQALGQGPEFLTYFNYEAQQDKSGLPNDRFSAERPEGSISTLTIQRTEQRDSAMYRCASSARPTGNTEAFFGQGTRLTVV.

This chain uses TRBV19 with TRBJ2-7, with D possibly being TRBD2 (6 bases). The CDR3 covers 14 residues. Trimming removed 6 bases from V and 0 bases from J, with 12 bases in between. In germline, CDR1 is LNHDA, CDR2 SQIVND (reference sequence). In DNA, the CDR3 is TGTGCCAGTAGCTTGGGGGGATACTCCTACGAGCAGTACTTC. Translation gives CASSLGGYSYEQYF. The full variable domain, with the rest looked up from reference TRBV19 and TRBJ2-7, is DGGITQSPKYLFRKEGQNVTLSCEQNLNHDAMYWYRQDPGQGLRLIYYSQIVNDFQKGDIAEGYSVSREKKESFPLTVTSAQKNPTAFYLCASSLGGYSYEQYFGPGTRLTVT.

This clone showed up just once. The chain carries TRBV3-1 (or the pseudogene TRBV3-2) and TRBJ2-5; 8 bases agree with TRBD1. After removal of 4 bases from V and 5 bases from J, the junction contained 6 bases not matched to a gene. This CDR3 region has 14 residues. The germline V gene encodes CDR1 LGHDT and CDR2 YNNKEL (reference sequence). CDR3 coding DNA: TGTGCCAGCAGCCCCCGGACAGGGTTGGAGACCCAGTACTTC. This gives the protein CASSPRTGLETQYF.

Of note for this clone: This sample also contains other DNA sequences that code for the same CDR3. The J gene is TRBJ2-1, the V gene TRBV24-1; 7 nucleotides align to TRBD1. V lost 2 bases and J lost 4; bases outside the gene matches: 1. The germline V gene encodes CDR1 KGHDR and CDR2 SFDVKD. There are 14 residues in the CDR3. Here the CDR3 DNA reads TGTGCCACCAGTGATTCGGGACAGTACAATGAGCAGTTCTTC. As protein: CATSDSGQYNEQFF.